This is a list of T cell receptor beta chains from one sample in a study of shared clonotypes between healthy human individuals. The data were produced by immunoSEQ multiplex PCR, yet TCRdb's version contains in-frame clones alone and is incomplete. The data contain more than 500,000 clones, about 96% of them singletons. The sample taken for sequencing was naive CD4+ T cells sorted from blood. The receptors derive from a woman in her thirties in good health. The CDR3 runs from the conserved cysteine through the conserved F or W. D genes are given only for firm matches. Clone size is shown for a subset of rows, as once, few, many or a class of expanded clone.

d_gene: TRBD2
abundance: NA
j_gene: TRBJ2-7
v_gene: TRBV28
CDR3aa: CASSSASGSPYEQYF
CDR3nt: TGTGCCAGCAGTTCCGCTAGCGGGAGCCCCTACGAGCAGTACTTC

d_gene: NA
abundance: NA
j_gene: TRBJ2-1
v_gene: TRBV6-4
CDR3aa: CASSDLPKSYNEQFF
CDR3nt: TGTGCCAGCAGTGATCTACCTAAAAGCTACAATGAGCAGTTCTTC

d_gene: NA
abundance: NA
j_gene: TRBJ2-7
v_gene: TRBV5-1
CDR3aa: CASSPDSNIPYEQYF
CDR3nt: TGCGCCAGCAGCCCAGACTCCAATATCCCCTACGAGCAGTACTTC

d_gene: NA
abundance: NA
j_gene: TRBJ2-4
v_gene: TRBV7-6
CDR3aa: CASSLGGRGSAKNIQYF
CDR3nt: TGTGCCAGCAGCTTAGGGGGCAGGGGCTCAGCCAAAAACATTCAGTACTTC

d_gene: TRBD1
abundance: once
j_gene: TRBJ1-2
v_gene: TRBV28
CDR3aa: CASSLAGGGYGYTF
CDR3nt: TGTGCCAGCAGTTTGGCAGGGGGCGGGTATGGCTACACCTTC

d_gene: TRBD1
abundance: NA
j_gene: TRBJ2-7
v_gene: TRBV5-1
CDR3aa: CASRGGGTGAYEQYF
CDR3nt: TGCGCCAGCAGAGGCGGTGGGACAGGGGCCTACGAGCAGTACTTC

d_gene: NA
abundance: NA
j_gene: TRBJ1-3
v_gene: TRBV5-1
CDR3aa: CASSQQTVHSGNTIYF
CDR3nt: TGCGCCAGCAGCCAGCAGACAGTCCACTCTGGAAACACCATATATTTT

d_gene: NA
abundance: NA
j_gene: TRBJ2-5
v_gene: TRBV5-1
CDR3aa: CASSPYRKETQYF
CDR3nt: TGCGCCAGCAGCCCGTACAGAAAAGAGACCCAGTACTTC

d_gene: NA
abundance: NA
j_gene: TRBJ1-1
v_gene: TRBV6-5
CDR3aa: CASSYDPLGTEAFF
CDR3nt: TGTGCCAGCAGTTATGACCCCCTCGGCACTGAAGCTTTCTTT

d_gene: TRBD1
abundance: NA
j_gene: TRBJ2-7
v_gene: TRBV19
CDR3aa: CASSLHGDRLSYEQYF
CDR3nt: TGTGCCAGTAGTCTCCATGGGGACAGGCTCTCCTACGAGCAGTACTTC

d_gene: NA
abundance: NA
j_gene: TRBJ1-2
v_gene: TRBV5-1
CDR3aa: CASSLVGVLNYGYTF
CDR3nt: TGCGCCAGCAGCTTGGTTGGCGTCCTGAACTATGGCTACACCTTC

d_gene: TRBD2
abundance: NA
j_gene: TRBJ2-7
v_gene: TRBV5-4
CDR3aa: CASSSSSGRSLEQYF
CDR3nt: TGTGCCAGCAGCTCTTCTAGCGGGAGGTCCCTGGAGCAGTACTTC

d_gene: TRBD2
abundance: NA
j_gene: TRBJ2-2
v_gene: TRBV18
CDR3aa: CASSPRTRKTTRSTGELFF
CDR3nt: TGTGCCAGCTCACCTCGGACTAGGAAGACGACCAGGAGCACCGGGGAGCTGTTTTTT

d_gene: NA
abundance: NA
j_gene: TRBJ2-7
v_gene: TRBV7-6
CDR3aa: CASGNSVLWPYEQYF
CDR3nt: TGTGCCAGCGGGAACTCGGTTTTATGGCCCTACGAGCAGTACTTC

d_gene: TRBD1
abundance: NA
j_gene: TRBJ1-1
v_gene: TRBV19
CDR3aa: CASSPDRGTEAFF
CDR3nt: TGTGCCAGTAGCCCCGACAGGGGTACTGAAGCTTTCTTT